The 10 T cell receptor beta chains in this list originate from one sample, sequenced in a study of shared clonotypes between healthy human individuals. Produced via immunoSEQ multiplex PCR; TCRdb's table is partial and in-frame only. Among millions of clones listed, roughly 92% were seen once. The sample taken for sequencing was naive CD4+ T cells sorted from blood. Subset described: CD45RA+ positively selected. These receptors originate from a man younger than 30 in good health.

This chain connects TRBV28 to TRBJ2-1, with D uncertain. Trimming pared 8 bases from V and 4 bases from J, leaving 9 bases between. The CDR3 sequence is 12 residues long. Germline V gives CDR1 MDHEN, CDR2 SYDVKM. The CDR3 here is CASCISYNEQFF. The CDR3 DNA sequence: TGTGCCAGCTGTATCTCTTACAATGAGCAGTTCTTC.

This clone turned up a few times. The chain joins TRBV6-1 to TRBJ1-6, with TRBD1 matching 8 bases. Germline V CDR1 and CDR2: MNHNS, SASEGT. This CDR3 is 14 amino acids long. The V segment lost 4 bases and the J segment 10 bases; nucleotides outside the gene matches: 6. DNA of the CDR3: TGTGCCAGCAGTGGTCGACAGGGGCGCTCACCCCTCCACTTT. Translation: CASSGRQGRSPLHF.

Remarks on this clone: This CDR3 is also generated by other DNA sequences in the sample. The chain uses TRBV5-1 and TRBJ2-2; perhaps TRBD1 as D (5 bases). Germline lookup yields CDR1 SGHRS and CDR2 YFSETQ. The CDR3 sequence is 15 residues long. The V end was cut by 0 bases, the J end by 3 bases, with 9 bases between. The CDR3, as DNA: TGCGCCAGCAGCTTGGATGGCAGGGACACCGGGGAGCTGTTTTTT. Its translation is CASSLDGRDTGELFF.

This clone was detected once. The gene calls are TRBV7-9 and TRBJ1-3, with TRBD1 matching 11 bases. J gave up 0 bases and V 8 bases, and 6 bases lay outside the gene matches. Germline CDR1 SEHNR, CDR2 FQNEAQ (reference sequence). The CDR3 has 16 residues. The CDR3 spells CASGTGGTTSGNTIYF. DNA of the CDR3: TGTGCCAGCGGGACAGGGGGAACCACCTCTGGAAACACCATATATTTT.

Remarks on this clone: Other DNA sequences in the sample encode the same CDR3. The chain is built from TRBV5-1 and TRBJ2-3; D ambiguous. V was trimmed by 0 bases and J by 2 bases, leaving 7 bases between them. The CDR3 contains 14 residues. Germline V gene sequence: CDR1 SGHRS, CDR2 YFSETQ. This CDR3 reads CASSLGGVTDTQYF. The CDR3 nucleotides are TGCGCCAGCAGCTTGGGTGGCGTCACAGATACGCAGTATTTT.

The chain has TRBV10-3 and TRBJ2-3, with 12 bases identical to TRBD2. Trimming at V came to 6 bases and at J to 4 bases, leaving 2 bases not matched to a gene. CDR1 and CDR2 (germline): ENHRY, SYGVKD. This CDR3 comprises 14 residues. The CDR3 region is CAIRLAGGSDTQYF. CDR3 bases: TGTGCCATCAGACTAGCGGGGGGCTCAGATACGCAGTATTTT.

This clone was counted only a few times. This chain joins TRBV7-2 and TRBJ1-1; D uncertain. CDR3 length: 13 amino acids. Germline CDR1 SGHTA, CDR2 FQGNSA. V lost 1 base to trimming and J lost 1 base, with 4 bases between them. CDR3 sequence: CASSLVWNTEAFF. CDR3 nucleotides: TGTGCCAGCAGCTTAGTTTGGAACACTGAAGCTTTCTTT. The whole variable domain, remainder taken from reference TRBV7-2 and TRBJ1-1, is GAGVSQSPSNKVTEKGKDVELRCDPISGHTALYWYRQSLGQGLEFLIYFQGNSAPDKSGLPSDRFSAERTGGSVSTLTIQRTQQEDSAVYLCASSLVWNTEAFFGQGTRLTVV.

V usage is TRBV21-1 and J usage is TRBJ1-2. TRBV21-1 is reported as a pseudogene. CDR3 size: 16 residues. The CDR3, as DNA: TGTCCTCACGCGACCTATAGGGGGGCCACTAACTATGGCTACACCTTC. Amino acids: CPHATYRGATNYGYTF.

V usage is TRBV6-6 and J usage is TRBJ1-5; no clear D. Trimming took 0 bases from V and 3 from J, leaving 12 bases between them. CDR1 MNHNY and CDR2 SVGAGI come from the germline V gene (reference sequence). The CDR3 is 16 residues long. The CDR3 DNA follows: TGTGCCAGCAGTTACTCGAGAGGGTTATTCAATCAGCCCCAGCATTTT. Its protein product is CASSYSRGLFNQPQHF.

On this clone itself: Within the sample, other DNA sequences also encode this same CDR3. The genes are TRBV5-1 and TRBJ2-5; D gene ambiguous. Germline loops: CDR1 SGHRS, CDR2 YFSETQ. The CDR3 length is 13 residues. Trimming took 0 bases from V and 1 from J, leaving 4 bases between them. CDR3 in amino acids: CASSLGSQETQYF. As DNA, the CDR3 is TGCGCCAGCAGCTTGGGCTCCCAAGAGACCCAGTACTTC.